This TCR beta chain was recovered during a study of Ad26.COV2.S vaccination and SARS-CoV-2 variants. Study-level background: Administration of Ad26.COV2.S was intramuscular, either once or twice 56 days apart. Study-level points and caveats: Substantial post-vaccination breadth of spike-specific CD8+ and CD4+ T cell responses was reported. Comparable non-spike TCR breadth was observed in vaccine and placebo recipients.

TCRdb keeps only in-frame clones here, not all; method: immunoSEQ multiplex PCR. Among a few hundred thousand clones listed, roughly 85% were seen once. V was cut by 0 bases and J by 7 bases, with 8 bases left in between. Germline CDR1 is SGHRS and CDR2 is YFSETQ. The CDR3 covers 14 residues. Described treatment: approximately 18 received Ad26.COV2.S at low or high dose, single or two shots; roughly 5 received placebo; per-sample allocation not given. Sample collection was performed on day 63 after the first vaccine or placebo injection. Donation came from an adult in Boston who was aged 18-55 years. As to this clone: Antigen unknown.

This sequence was found in a person aged 18-65 years who received the Ad26.COV2.S COVID-19 vaccine or a placebo. The chain combines TRBV5-1 with TRBJ1-6; D remains ambiguous. Source: peripheral blood, taken in a trial of Ad26.COV2.S vaccine versus placebo. The CDR3 protein is CASSLDSSNSPLHF. Here the CDR3 DNA reads TGCGCCAGCAGCTTGGACAGTTCAAATTCACCCCTCCACTTT.